Sequencing of this T cell receptor beta chain was carried out in a study of blood T cell repertoires in COVID-19. Study-wide context: Sites across the United States, Italy and Spain contributed samples from acute and convalescent COVID-19. T cells, B-cell-depleted T cells, or PBMCs provided the cDNA or gDNA that served as material.

In germline, CDR1 is SGHVS, CDR2 FQNEAQ. The CDR3 is 16 amino acids. After removal of 0 bases from V and 6 bases from J, the junction contained 6 bases not matched to a gene. As handled by the study authors: Amplifying reference gene primers gave estimates of nucleated cell counts. Assay used: immunoSEQ multiplex PCR; TCRdb lists only in-frame clones, some missing. V, J and clone size reflect that table, while D and trimming were determined from the DNA. The sample records about 87,000 clones, over 75% being singletons. The origin of this receptor is a woman aged 80 or over with active or convalescent COVID-19. Material for sequencing was peripheral blood. The rearrangement links TRBV7-8 to TRBJ2-2; TRBD2 matches 8 bases. CDR3 amino acids: CASSLAMSGSAGELFF. The CDR3 DNA reads as TGTGCCAGCAGCTTAGCGATGAGCGGGAGCGCCGGGGAGCTGTTTTTT.